Listed here is a single T cell receptor (beta chain). This CDR3 is 14 amino acids long. CDR1 is SGHVS and CDR2 is FQNEAQ in the germline V gene. Trimming took off 1 base at V and 6 bases at J, with 11 bases between the two ends. These data originate in a study of blood T cell repertoires in COVID-19. Original handling: Counts of nucleated cells, estimated from reference gene primer amplification, were obtained. Some clones are missing from TCRdb's copy, which holds only in-frame ones; the method was immunoSEQ multiplex PCR. The V and J calls and clone size are taken from that table; D and trimming were inferred from the DNA. The top ten hold around 3.5% of the sample, which has roughly 60,000 clones, 70% to 85% seen once.

This chain connects TRBV7-8 to TRBJ2-3, with a possible D match to TRBD1 (5 bases). The sequenced sample was peripheral blood. This receptor was identified in a man between 60 and 75 years old with acute or convalescent COVID-19. CDR3 DNA: TGTGCCAGCAGCTTAGTAATTGGGGCGGATACGCAGTATTTT. Its protein product is CASSLVIGADTQYF.